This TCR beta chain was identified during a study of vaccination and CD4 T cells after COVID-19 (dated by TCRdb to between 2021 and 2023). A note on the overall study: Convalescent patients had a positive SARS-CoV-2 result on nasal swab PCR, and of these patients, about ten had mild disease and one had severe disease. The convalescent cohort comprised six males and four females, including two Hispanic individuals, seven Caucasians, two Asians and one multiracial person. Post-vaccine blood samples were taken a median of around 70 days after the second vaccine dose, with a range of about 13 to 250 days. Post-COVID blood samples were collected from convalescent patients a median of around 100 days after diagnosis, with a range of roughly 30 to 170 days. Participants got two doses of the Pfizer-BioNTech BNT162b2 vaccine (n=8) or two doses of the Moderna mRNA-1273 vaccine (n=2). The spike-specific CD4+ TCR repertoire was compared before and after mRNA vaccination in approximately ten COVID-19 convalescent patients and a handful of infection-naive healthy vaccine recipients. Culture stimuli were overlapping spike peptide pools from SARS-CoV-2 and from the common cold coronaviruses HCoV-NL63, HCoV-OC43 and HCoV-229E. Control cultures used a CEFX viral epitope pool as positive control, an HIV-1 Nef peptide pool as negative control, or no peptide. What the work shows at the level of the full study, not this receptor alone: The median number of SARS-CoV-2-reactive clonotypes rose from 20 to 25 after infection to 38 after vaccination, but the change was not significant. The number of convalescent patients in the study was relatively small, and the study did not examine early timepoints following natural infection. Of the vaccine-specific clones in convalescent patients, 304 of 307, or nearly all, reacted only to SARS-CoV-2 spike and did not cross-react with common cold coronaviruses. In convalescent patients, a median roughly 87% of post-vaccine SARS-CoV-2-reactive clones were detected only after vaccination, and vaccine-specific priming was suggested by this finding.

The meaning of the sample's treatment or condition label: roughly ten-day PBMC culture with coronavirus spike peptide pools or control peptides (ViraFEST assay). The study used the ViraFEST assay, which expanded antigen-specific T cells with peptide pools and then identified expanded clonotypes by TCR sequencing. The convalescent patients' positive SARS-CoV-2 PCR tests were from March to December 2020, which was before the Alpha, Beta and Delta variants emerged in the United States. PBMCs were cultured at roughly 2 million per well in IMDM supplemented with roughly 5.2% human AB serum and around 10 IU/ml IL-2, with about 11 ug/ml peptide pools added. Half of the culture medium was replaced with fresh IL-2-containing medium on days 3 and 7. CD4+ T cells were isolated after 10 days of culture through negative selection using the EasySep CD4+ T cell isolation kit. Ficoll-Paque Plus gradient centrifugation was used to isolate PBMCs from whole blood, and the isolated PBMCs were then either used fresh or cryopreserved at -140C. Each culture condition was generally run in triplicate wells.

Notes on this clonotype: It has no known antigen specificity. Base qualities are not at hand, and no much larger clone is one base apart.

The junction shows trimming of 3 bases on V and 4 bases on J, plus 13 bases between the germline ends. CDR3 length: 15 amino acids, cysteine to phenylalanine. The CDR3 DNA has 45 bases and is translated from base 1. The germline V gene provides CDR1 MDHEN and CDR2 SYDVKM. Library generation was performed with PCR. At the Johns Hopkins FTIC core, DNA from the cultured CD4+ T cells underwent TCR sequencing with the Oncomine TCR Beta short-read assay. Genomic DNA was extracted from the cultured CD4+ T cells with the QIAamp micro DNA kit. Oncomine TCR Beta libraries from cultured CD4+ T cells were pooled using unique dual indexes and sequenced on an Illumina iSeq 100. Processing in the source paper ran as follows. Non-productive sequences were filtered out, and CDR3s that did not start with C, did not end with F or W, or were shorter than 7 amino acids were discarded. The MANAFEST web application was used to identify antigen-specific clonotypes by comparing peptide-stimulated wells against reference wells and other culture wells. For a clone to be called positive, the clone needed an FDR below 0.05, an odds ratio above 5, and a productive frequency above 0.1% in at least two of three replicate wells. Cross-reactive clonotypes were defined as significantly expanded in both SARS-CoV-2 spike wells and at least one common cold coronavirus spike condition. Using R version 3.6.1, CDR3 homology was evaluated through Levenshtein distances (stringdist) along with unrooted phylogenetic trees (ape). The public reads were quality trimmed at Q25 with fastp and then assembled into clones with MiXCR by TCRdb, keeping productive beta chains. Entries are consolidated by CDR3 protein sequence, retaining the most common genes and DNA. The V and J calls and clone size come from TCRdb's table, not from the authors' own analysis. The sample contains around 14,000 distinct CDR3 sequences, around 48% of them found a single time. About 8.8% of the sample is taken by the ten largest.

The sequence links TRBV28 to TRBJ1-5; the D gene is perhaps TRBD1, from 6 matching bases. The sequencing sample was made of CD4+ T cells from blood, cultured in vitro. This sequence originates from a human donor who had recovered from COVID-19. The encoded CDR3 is CASSFPGGPNQPQHF. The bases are TGTGCCAGCAGTTTCCCGGGGGGGCCGAATCAGCCCCAGCATTTT.